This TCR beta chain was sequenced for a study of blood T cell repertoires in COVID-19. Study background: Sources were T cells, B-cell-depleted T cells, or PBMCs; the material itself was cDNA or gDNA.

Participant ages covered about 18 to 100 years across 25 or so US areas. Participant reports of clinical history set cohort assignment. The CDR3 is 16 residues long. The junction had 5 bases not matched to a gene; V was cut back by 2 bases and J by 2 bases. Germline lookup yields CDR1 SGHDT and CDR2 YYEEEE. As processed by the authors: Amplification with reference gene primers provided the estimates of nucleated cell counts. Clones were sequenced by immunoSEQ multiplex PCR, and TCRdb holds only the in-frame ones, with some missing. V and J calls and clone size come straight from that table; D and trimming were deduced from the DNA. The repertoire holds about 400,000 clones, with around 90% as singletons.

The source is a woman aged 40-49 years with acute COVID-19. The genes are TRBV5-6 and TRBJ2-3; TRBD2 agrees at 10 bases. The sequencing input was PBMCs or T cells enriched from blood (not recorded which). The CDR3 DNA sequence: TGTGCCAGCAGCTTATTGCTAGCGGGGGACACAGATACGCAGTATTTT. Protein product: CASSLLLAGDTDTQYF.